Following are 8 T cell receptor beta chains from one sample sequenced in a study of blood T cell repertoires in COVID-19. Sequencing was performed with immunoSEQ multiplex PCR; in TCRdb, only in-frame clones are kept and a portion is missing. Among some 340,000 clones listed, roughly 85% were seen once. Sequences were obtained from peripheral blood. Every receptor here comes from a young woman with acute or convalescent COVID-19.

Details on this clone: Just one base apart from a much larger clone, this may be a read error. The chain uses TRBV27 and TRBJ2-7; D might be TRBD1 (6 bases). The V end was cut by 2 bases, the J end by 2 bases, with 7 bases between. Per the germline V gene, CDR1 is MNHEY and CDR2 is SMNVEV (reference sequence). This CDR3 is 13 amino acids long. The CDR3 nucleotides read TGTGCCAGCAGTTTAGGGGACACCTACGAGCAGTACTTC. It is translated as CASSLGDTYEQYF.

V and J are TRBV6-2 or TRBV6-3 and TRBJ1-2; 8 nucleotides line up with TRBD1. V shed 3 bases, J shed 2 bases, and the junction held 2 bases outside the gene matches. Germline V CDR1 and CDR2: MNHEY, SVGEGT. CDR3 length: 14 amino acids. In nucleotides, the CDR3 is TGTGCCAGCAGTTATAGACAGGGGAACTATGGCTACACCTTC. The encoded protein is CASSYRQGNYGYTF.

This clone was recorded at least ten times. CDR3 amino acids: CASSQDMGRNTEAFF. In DNA, the CDR3 is TGTGCCAGCAGCCAAGATATGGGCAGGAACACTGAAGCTTTCTTT. The chain has TRBV4-2 and TRBJ1-1; no clear D. Germline V gene data show CDR1 as LGHNA and CDR2 as YNFKEQ. V lost 0 bases and J 1 base, leaving 9 bases between the germline ends. This CDR3 comprises 15 residues.

The chain carries TRBV6-1 and TRBJ1-6; 7 bases align to TRBD1. Germline loops: CDR1 MNHNS, CDR2 SASEGT. The CDR3 is made up of 16 amino acids. V trimming: 2 bases; J trimming: 6 bases; junction bases outside the gene matches: 7. The CDR3 loop reads CASSEQQGHINSPLHF. The DNA of the CDR3 is TGTGCCAGCAGTGAACAACAGGGGCACATTAATTCACCCCTCCACTTT.

This sequence joins TRBV5-1 and TRBJ1-2, with D tentatively TRBD1 (6 bases). The germline V and J ends were trimmed by 5 bases and 2 bases, with 13 bases remaining between them. The CDR3 sequence is 14 residues long. Germline V lookup: CDR1 SGHRS, CDR2 YFSETQ. The CDR3 DNA is TGCGCCAGCAGATATATACAGGGAAACTATGGCTACACCTTC. Its translation is CASRYIQGNYGYTF.

The chain carries TRBV2 and TRBJ1-4; TRBD1 agrees at 9 bases. The germline V gene encodes CDR1 SNHLY and CDR2 FYNNEI. The CDR3 length is 15 residues. Germline trimming cut 5 bases from V and 13 bases from J; bases unmatched to any gene: 14. CDR3 amino acids: CASSPPGQGREGLFF. CDR3 coding DNA: TGTGCCAGCAGTCCACCGGGACAGGGAAGAGAGGGACTGTTTTTT.

V usage is TRBV21-1 and J usage is TRBJ1-2; the D call TRBD1 from the table was never checked on the DNA. TRBV21-1 is listed as a pseudogene. This CDR3 spans 14 amino acids. Written as DNA, the CDR3 is TGTGCCAGCAGCAAAGAGGAGAGGAACAGGGGAGTCACCTTC. This gives the protein CASSKEERNRGVTF.

The chain recombines TRBV7-6 with TRBJ2-7; 7 positions match TRBD1. Germline CDR1 is SGHVS and CDR2 is FNYEAQ. The CDR3 is 15 residues long. With 5 bases clipped from V and 0 bases from J, the junction kept 7 bases outside the gene matches. CDR3 sequence reads: CASSVYRGYSYEQYF. The DNA for the CDR3 is TGTGCCAGCAGCGTATACAGGGGATACTCCTACGAGCAGTACTTC. Variable domain in full (rest from reference TRBV7-6 and TRBJ2-7): GAGVSQSPRYKVTKRGQDVALRCDPISGHVSLYWYRQALGQGPEFLTYFNYEAQQDKSGLPNDRFSAERPEGSISTLTIQRTEQRDSAMYRCASSVYRGYSYEQYFGPGTRLTVT.